This T cell receptor beta chain was documented in a study of glioma-infiltrating T cells after dendritic cell vaccination. Study-wide background: Dendritic cells derived from monocytes and pulsed with autologous tumor lysate formed the vaccine.

Germline CDR1 and CDR2: LNHDA and SQIVND (reference sequence). The CDR3 length is 15 residues. V gave up 8 bases and J gave up 2 bases; unmatched junction bases: 5. Primers: 60 V beta forward and 13 J beta reverse. Clones were read by immunoSEQ multiplex PCR, and TCRdb kept only the in-frame ones, dropping some. The sample includes fewer than 95,000 clones, 75% to 90% of them seen just once. Noted time point: after dendritic cell vaccination, including at tumor progression/relapse. None of the glioblastoma patients had an isocitrate dehydrogenase mutation. The chain combines TRBV19 with TRBJ2-3; 12 bases line up with TRBD2. The sample consisted of blood, taken after dendritic cell vaccination. The source of this sequence is a human donor with glioblastoma. CDR3 nucleotide sequence: TGTGCCAGTTTCGGGACTAGCGGGCTCACAGATACGCAGTATTTT. Translating it yields CASFGTSGLTDTQYF.